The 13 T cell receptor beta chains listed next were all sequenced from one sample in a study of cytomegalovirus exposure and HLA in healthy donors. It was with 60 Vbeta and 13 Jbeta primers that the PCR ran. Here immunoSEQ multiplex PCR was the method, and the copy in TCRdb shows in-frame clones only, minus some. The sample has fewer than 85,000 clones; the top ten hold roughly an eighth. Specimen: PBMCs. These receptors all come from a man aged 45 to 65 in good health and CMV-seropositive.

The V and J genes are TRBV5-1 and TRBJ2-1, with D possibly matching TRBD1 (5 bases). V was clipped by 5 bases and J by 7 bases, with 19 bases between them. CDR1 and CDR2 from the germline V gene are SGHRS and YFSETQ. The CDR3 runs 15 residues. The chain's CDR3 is CASRFSLTESNEQFF. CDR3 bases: TGCGCCAGCAGGTTCTCCTTGACAGAGAGTAATGAGCAGTTCTTC.

CDR3 DNA: TGTGCCAGCAGTGACCCCCGAGGGGGGACAGCCCCTAGGGAAGCTTTCTTT. Protein: CASSDPRGGTAPREAFF. This chain connects TRBV6-1 to TRBJ1-1; TRBD1 matches at 7 bases. This CDR3 is 17 amino acids long. Germline CDR1 is MNHNS and CDR2 is SASEGT. Losses at the gene ends were 3 bases for V and 8 bases for J; bases not matched to a gene: 18.

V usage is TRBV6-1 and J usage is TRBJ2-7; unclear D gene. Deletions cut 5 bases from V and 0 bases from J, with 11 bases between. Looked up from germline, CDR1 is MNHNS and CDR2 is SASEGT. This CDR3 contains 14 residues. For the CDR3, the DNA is TGTGCCAGCAGTCCGGAGCCCACCTCCTACGAGCAGTACGTC. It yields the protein CASSPEPTSYEQYV.

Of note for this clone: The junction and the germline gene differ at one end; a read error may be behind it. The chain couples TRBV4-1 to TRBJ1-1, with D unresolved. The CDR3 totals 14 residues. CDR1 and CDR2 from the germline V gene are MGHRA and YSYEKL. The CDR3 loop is CASSQDGVNTEAFF. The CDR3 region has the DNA TGCGCCAGCAGTCAAGACGGAGTGAACACTGAAGCTTTCTTT.

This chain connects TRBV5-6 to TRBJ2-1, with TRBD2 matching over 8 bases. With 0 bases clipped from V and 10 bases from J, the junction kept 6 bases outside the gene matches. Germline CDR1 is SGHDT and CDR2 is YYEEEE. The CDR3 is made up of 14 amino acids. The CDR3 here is CASSLAGGQGEQFF. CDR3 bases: TGTGCCAGCAGCTTGGCGGGGGGGCAGGGCGAGCAGTTCTTC.

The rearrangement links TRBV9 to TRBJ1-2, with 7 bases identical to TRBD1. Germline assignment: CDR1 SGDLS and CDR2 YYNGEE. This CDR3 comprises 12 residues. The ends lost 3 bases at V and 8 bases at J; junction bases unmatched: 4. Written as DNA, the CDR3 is TGTGCCAGCAGCGCGACAGGGCCCGGCTACACCTTC. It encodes CASSATGPGYTF. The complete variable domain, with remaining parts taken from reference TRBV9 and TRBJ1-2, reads DSGVTQTPKHLITATGQRVTLRCSPRSGDLSVYWYQQSLDQGLQFLIQYYNGEERAKGNILERFSAQQFPDLHSELNLSSLELGDSALYFCASSATGPGYTFGSGTRLTVV.

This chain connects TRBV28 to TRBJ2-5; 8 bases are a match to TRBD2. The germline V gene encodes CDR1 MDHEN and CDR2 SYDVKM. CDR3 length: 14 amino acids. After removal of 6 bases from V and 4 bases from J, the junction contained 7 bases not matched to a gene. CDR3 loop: CASSPPGGRETQYF. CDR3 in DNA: TGTGCCAGCAGCCCCCCGGGGGGGAGAGAGACCCAGTACTTC.

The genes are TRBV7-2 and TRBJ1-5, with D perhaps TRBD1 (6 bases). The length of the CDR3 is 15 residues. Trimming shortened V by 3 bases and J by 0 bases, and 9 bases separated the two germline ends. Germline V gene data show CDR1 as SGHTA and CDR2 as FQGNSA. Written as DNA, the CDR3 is TGTGCCAGCAGCTTTCAGGGGAGTAGCAATCAGCCCCAGCATTTT. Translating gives CASSFQGSSNQPQHF.

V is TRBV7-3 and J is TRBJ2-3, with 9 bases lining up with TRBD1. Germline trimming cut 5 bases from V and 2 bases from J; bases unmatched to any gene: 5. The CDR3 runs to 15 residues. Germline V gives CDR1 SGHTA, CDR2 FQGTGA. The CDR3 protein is CASSRTGADTDTQYF. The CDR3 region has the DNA TGTGCCAGCAGCCGGACAGGGGCTGACACAGATACGCAGTATTTT.

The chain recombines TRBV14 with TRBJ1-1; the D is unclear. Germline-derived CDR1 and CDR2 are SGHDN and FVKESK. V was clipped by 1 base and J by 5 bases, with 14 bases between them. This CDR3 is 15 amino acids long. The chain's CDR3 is CASSQVGEGPTEAFF. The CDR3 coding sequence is TGTGCCAGCAGCCAAGTCGGGGAGGGTCCGACTGAAGCTTTCTTT. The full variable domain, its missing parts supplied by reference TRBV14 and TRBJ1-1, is EAGVTQFPSHSVIEKGQTVTLRCDPISGHDNLYWYRRVMGKEIKFLLHFVKESKQDESGMPNNRFLAERTGGTYSTLKVQPAELEDSGVYFCASSQVGEGPTEAFFGQGTRLTVV.

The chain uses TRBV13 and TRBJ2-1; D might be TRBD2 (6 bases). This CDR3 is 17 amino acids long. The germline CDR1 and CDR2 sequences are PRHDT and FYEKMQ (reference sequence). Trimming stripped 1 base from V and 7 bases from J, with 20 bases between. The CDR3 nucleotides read TGTGCCAGCAGCTTAGAGGGAGGACCCACCGGGTGGAATGAGCAGTTCTTC. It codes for CASSLEGGPTGWNEQFF.

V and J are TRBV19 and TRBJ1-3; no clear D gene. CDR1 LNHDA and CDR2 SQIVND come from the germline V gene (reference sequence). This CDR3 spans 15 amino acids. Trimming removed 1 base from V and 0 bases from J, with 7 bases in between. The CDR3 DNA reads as TGTGCCAGTAGTATAGGACTGAGCTCTGGAAACACCATATATTTT. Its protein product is CASSIGLSSGNTIYF. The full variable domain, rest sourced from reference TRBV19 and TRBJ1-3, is DGGITQSPKYLFRKEGQNVTLSCEQNLNHDAMYWYRQDPGQGLRLIYYSQIVNDFQKGDIAEGYSVSREKKESFPLTVTSAQKNPTAFYLCASSIGLSSGNTIYFGEGSWLTVV.

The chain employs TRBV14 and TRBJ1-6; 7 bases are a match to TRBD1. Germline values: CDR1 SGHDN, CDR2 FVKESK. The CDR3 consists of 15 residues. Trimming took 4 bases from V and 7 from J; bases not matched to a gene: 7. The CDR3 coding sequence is TGTGCCAGCAGCCCCCACGCAGGGGGGAATTCACCCCTCCACTTT. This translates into CASSPHAGGNSPLHF. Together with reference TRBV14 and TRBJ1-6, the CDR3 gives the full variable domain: EAGVTQFPSHSVIEKGQTVTLRCDPISGHDNLYWYRRVMGKEIKFLLHFVKESKQDESGMPNNRFLAERTGGTYSTLKVQPAELEDSGVYFCASSPHAGGNSPLHFGNGTRLTVT.